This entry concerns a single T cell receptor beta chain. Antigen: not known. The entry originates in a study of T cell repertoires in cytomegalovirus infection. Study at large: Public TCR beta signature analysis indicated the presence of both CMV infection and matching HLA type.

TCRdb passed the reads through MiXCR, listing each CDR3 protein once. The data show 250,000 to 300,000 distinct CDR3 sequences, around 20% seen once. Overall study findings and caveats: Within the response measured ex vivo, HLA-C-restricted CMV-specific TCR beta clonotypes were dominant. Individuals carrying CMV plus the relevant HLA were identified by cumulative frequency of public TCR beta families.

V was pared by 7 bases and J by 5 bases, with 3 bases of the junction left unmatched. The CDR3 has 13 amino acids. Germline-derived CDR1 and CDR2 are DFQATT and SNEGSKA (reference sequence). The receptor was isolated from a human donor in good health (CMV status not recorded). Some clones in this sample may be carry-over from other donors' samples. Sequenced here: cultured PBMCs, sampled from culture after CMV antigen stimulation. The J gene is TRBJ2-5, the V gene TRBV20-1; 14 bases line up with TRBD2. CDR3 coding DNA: TGCAGTGGACTAGCGGGAGGGCGGGAGACCCAGTACTTC. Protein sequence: CSGLAGGRETQYF.